Shown below are 18 T cell receptor beta chains from a single sample sequenced in a study of blood T cell repertoires in COVID-19. Only in-frame clones appear in the TCRdb table, and some are missing; sequencing was by immunoSEQ multiplex PCR. The table includes roughly 230,000 clones, roughly nine tenths detected once. The sample consisted of peripheral blood. Source of these receptors: a woman aged 35 to 49 who had recovered from COVID-19.

This clone was picked up one time. The CDR3, as DNA: TGTGCCACCAGTGATTTATGGGGCGGCTACACCTTC. It translates to CATSDLWGGYTF. The genes are TRBV24-1 and TRBJ1-2, with D perhaps TRBD1 (5 bases). The V end was cut by 1 base, the J end by 8 bases, with 7 bases between. Germline loops: CDR1 KGHDR, CDR2 SFDVKD. CDR3 length equals 12 residues.

The rearrangement links TRBV10-1 to TRBJ2-2; weak D call: TRBD1 (7 bases). Trimming removed 3 bases at V and 2 bases at J, with 13 bases between. This CDR3 region has 16 residues. Germline assignment: CDR1 WNHNN and CDR2 SYGVQD (reference sequence). CDR3: CASSDNRGLNTGELFF. The CDR3 DNA is TGCGCCAGCAGTGATAACAGGGGACTTAACACCGGGGAGCTGTTTTTT.

This sequence joins TRBV2 and TRBJ2-5; maybe TRBD2 (7 bases). The CDR3 sequence is 13 residues long. The germline V and J ends were trimmed by 9 bases and 4 bases, with 15 bases remaining between them. Germline CDR1 SNHLY, CDR2 FYNNEI. In nucleotides, the CDR3 is TGTGCCAGTGGACTAGGGGGGCGAGAGACCCAGTACTTC. This gives the protein CASGLGGRETQYF.

The rearrangement links TRBV19 to TRBJ1-6; 7 bases fit TRBD1. V was clipped by 10 bases and J by 9 bases; unmatched bases: 9. The CDR3 consists of 13 residues. Germline V CDR1 and CDR2: LNHDA, SQIVND (reference sequence). In DNA form, the CDR3 reads TGTGCCACATCGACAGGGCCGGCTTCACCCCTCCACTTT. Translation gives CATSTGPASPLHF. Full variable domain (remainder filled in from reference TRBV19 and TRBJ1-6): DGGITQSPKYLFRKEGQNVTLSCEQNLNHDAMYWYRQDPGQGLRLIYYSQIVNDFQKGDIAEGYSVSREKKESFPLTVTSAQKNPTAFYLCATSTGPASPLHFGNGTRLTVT.

This chain connects TRBV7-2 to TRBJ1-5; D is unresolved. Germline V lookup: CDR1 SGHTA, CDR2 FQGNSA. This CDR3 has 15 residues. V lost 1 base and J lost 6, with 13 bases in between. The CDR3 sequence is CASSLVTGEGQPQHF. CDR3 coding DNA: TGTGCCAGCAGCTTAGTTACGGGAGAGGGTCAGCCCCAGCATTTT. The full variable domain, its missing parts supplied by reference TRBV7-2 and TRBJ1-5, is GAGVSQSPSNKVTEKGKDVELRCDPISGHTALYWYRQSLGQGLEFLIYFQGNSAPDKSGLPSDRFSAERTGGSVSTLTIQRTQQEDSAVYLCASSLVTGEGQPQHFGDGTRLSIL.

The chain carries TRBV4-2 and TRBJ2-1; 10 positions match TRBD2. With V trimmed by 4 bases and J by 4 bases, 4 bases remained unmatched. Germline CDR1 reads LGHNA; CDR2 reads YNFKEQ. The CDR3 consists of 15 residues. The CDR3 DNA is TGTGCCAGCAGCCTCCTAGCGGGAGCTTACAATGAGCAGTTCTTC. Its protein is CASSLLAGAYNEQFF.

This clone was seen just once. V gene TRBV18 combines with J gene TRBJ1-1; 9 nucleotides agree with TRBD1. Germline-derived CDR1 and CDR2 are KGHSH and LQKENI. The CDR3 contains 14 residues. V lost 4 bases to trimming and J lost 3 bases; unmatched junction nucleotides: 3. In nucleotides, the CDR3 is TGTGCCAGCTCACGGCGACAGGGGGACACTGAAGCTTTCTTT. This sequence encodes CASSRRQGDTEAFF.

The genes are TRBV18 and TRBJ2-7, with TRBD1 as a possible D gene (6 bases). Trimming removed 2 bases at V and 4 bases at J, with 15 bases between. The CDR3 has 15 residues. The germline V gene encodes CDR1 KGHSH and CDR2 LQKENI. The CDR3 bases are TGTGCCAGCTCACCAAGATCCGGGACACCGTACGAGCAGTACTTC. Protein product: CASSPRSGTPYEQYF.

This clone occurred a few times. The chain combines TRBV27 with TRBJ2-6; D possibly corresponds to TRBD2 (6 bases). There are 16 residues in the CDR3. The germline gives CDR1 MNHEY, CDR2 SMNVEV (reference sequence). V gave up 3 bases and J gave up 2 bases, with 11 bases separating them. DNA of the CDR3: TGTGCCAGCAGTTTCTCAGGAGGGGCTGGGGCCAACGTCCTGACTTTC. Translated: CASSFSGGAGANVLTF.

The chain carries TRBV11-3 and TRBJ2-5; TRBD2 agrees at 13 bases. In germline, CDR1 is SGHNT, CDR2 YENEEA. J was trimmed by 4 bases and V by 1 base; bases with no gene match: 6. This CDR3 contains 17 residues. The CDR3 DNA sequence: TGTGCCAGCAGCTTAGGTGGACTAGCGGGAGCGGGAGAGACCCAGTACTTC. It translates to CASSLGGLAGAGETQYF. The variable domain in full, completed from reference TRBV11-3 and TRBJ2-5, reads EAGVVQSPRYKIIEKKQPVAFWCNPISGHNTLYWYLQNLGQGPELLIRYENEEAVDDSQLPKDRFSAERLKGVDSTLKIQPAELGDSAVYLCASSLGGLAGAGETQYFGPGTRLLVL.

The chain links TRBV10-3 to TRBJ2-1; 9 nucleotides align to TRBD2. Trimming at V came to 4 bases and at J to 5 bases, leaving 0 bases not matched to a gene. Germline CDR1 reads ENHRY; CDR2 reads SYGVKD. There are 13 residues in the CDR3. The chain's CDR3 is CAISGLADNEQFF. Here the CDR3 DNA reads TGTGCCATCAGTGGACTAGCGGACAATGAGCAGTTCTTC.

The chain carries TRBV7-6 and TRBJ1-6, with TRBD1 matching 8 bases. The ends lost 2 bases at V and 7 bases at J; junction bases unmatched: 7. The CDR3 length is 16 residues. Germline loops: CDR1 SGHVS, CDR2 FNYEAQ. The CDR3 here is CASSLSSRGQNSPLHF. For the CDR3, the DNA is TGTGCCAGCAGCTTATCTAGCAGGGGGCAGAATTCACCCCTCCACTTT.

The genes are TRBV7-2 and TRBJ2-2; D is uncertain. The germline V and J ends were trimmed by 2 bases and 6 bases, with 7 bases remaining between them. The CDR3 is made up of 13 amino acids. In germline, CDR1 is SGHTA, CDR2 FQGNSA. The CDR3 sequence: CASSLSGPGELFF. The CDR3 DNA sequence: TGTGCCAGCAGCTTATCGGGTCCCGGGGAGCTGTTTTTT.

The rearrangement links TRBV7-7 to TRBJ2-1; D remains unclear. The CDR3 totals 16 residues. Germline lookup yields CDR1 SSHAT and CDR2 FNYEAQ (reference sequence). The V end lost 4 bases, the J end lost 3 bases, and 16 bases lay between the germline ends. CDR3 nucleotide sequence: TGTGCCAGCAGCTGCGCGGATGGAAGGATCTACAATGAGCAGTTCTTC. Protein sequence: CASSCADGRIYNEQFF. Looking up the rest from reference TRBV7-7 and TRBJ2-1 gives the full variable domain: GAGVSQSPRYKVTKRGQDVTLRCDPISSHATLYWYQQALGQGPEFLTYFNYEAQPDKSGLPSDRFSAERPEGSISTLTIQRTEQRDSAMYRCASSCADGRIYNEQFFGPGTRLTVL.

This clone was counted a few times. The rearrangement uses TRBV18 and TRBJ2-3; D might be TRBD1 (6 bases). V lost 4 bases to trimming and J lost 6 bases, with 14 bases between them. The length of the CDR3 is 14 residues. Per the germline V gene, CDR1 is KGHSH and CDR2 is LQKENI. In DNA form, the CDR3 reads TGTGCCAGCTCACTGCCCGGGACAATCGATACGCAGTATTTT. This translates into CASSLPGTIDTQYF.

CDR3 DNA sequence: TGTGCCAGCCGAGGGGGACAGGGGCCCCCCTACGAGCAGTACTTC. Residues: CASRGGQGPPYEQYF. This sequence joins TRBV2 and TRBJ2-7, with 10 bases lining up with TRBD1. The V segment lost 8 bases and the J segment 2 bases; nucleotides outside the gene matches: 9. CDR1 is SNHLY and CDR2 is FYNNEI in the germline V gene. The CDR3 spans 15 residues.

This chain uses TRBV7-3 with TRBJ2-3; a weak D match, TRBD1 (6 bases). The CDR3 is 16 residues long. The V and J ends lost 1 base and 8 bases respectively, with 19 bases between them. Germline assignment: CDR1 SGHTA and CDR2 FQGTGA. CDR3 in DNA: TGTGCCAGCAGCTTAATAGGGGGAGAGGGATCAACTACGCAGTATTTT. Protein sequence: CASSLIGGEGSTTQYF.

This clone was recorded only once. J is TRBJ2-1 and V is TRBV6-5, with 13 bases identical to TRBD2. V lost 7 bases and J lost 9; bases outside the gene matches: 6. Germline V gene lookup returns CDR1 MNHEY and CDR2 SVGAGI. The CDR3 runs 14 residues. The CDR3 DNA reads TGTGCCAGCACCGCACTAGCGGGAGGGGCTGAGCAGTTCTTC. Translated: CASTALAGGAEQFF.